These 27 T cell receptor beta chains were sequenced from one sample in a study of T cell repertoires in cytomegalovirus infection. Each CDR3 protein gets one entry after TCRdb re-called the reads with MiXCR. The sample consists of roughly 500,000 distinct CDR3 sequences, roughly 46% of them appearing once. These receptors are not linked to any known antigen. The specimen was cultured PBMCs, collected from culture after CMV antigen stimulation. All receptors come from a human donor in good health (CMV status not recorded). Some clones in this sample may be carry-over from other donors' samples.

The chain employs TRBV18 and TRBJ2-1; D not certain. The V gene lost 6 bases and the J gene lost 5 bases, with 11 bases spanning the gap. From germline, CDR1 is KGHSH and CDR2 LQKENI. CDR3 size: 13 residues. CDR3: CASSDSRDNEQFF. The CDR3 nucleotides read TGTGCCAGCTCCGATTCTCGGGACAATGAGCAGTTCTTC.

The table lists this clonotype with a few counts. The chain has TRBV6-5 and TRBJ2-5, with 9 bases matching TRBD2. CDR3 length equals 16 residues. Trimming cost V 2 bases and J 1 base; bases outside gene matches: 5. CDR1 and CDR2 (germline): MNHEY, SVGAGI. The CDR3 region has the DNA TGTGCCAGCAGTTACAGTTCGACTAGCGGCCAAGAGACCCAGTACTTC. Translation gives CASSYSSTSGQETQYF.

The rearrangement links TRBV25-1 to TRBJ2-1; a weak D match, TRBD2 (6 bases). Trimming cost V 3 bases and J 2 bases, with 8 bases left between them. The CDR3 has 14 amino acids. Germline CDR1 reads MGHDK; CDR2 reads SYGVNS. In DNA, the CDR3 is TGTGCCAGCAGTGATCCGGGAGCCTACAATGAGCAGTTCTTC. Translated, it gives CASSDPGAYNEQFF.

This clonotype has ten or more counts. The chain combines TRBV7-8 with TRBJ2-5, with 9 bases aligning to TRBD2. After removal of 1 base from V and 5 bases from J, the junction contained 2 bases not matched to a gene. CDR1 and CDR2 from the germline V gene are SGHVS and FQNEAQ. CDR3 length: 14 residues. As DNA, the CDR3 is TGTGCCAGCAGCTTAGGCGGGGGGGCCGAGACCCAGTACTTC. Its translation is CASSLGGGAETQYF.

This clonotype was counted a few times. The genes are TRBV12-3 or TRBV12-4 and TRBJ2-7, with D perhaps being TRBD1 or TRBD2 (5 bases each). The CDR3 length is 17 residues. Trimming cost V 1 base and J 0 bases, with 16 bases left between them. The CDR3 spells CASSLEGWGWDSYEQYF. In nucleotides, the CDR3 is TGTGCCAGCAGTTTAGAGGGCTGGGGGTGGGACTCCTACGAGCAGTACTTC.

The chain joins TRBV28 to TRBJ2-2; D perhaps matches TRBD2 (5 bases). The germline CDR1 and CDR2 sequences are MDHEN and SYDVKM. V lost 3 bases to trimming and J lost 0 bases, with 35 bases between them. CDR3 length equals 24 residues. CDR3 region: CASSFLRAGVESGRLPANTGELFF. The CDR3 DNA is TGTGCCAGCAGTTTTTTGAGGGCCGGGGTCGAGTCGGGCAGACTACCAGCGAACACCGGGGAGCTGTTTTTT.

This chain connects TRBV20-1 to TRBJ2-3, with D possibly being TRBD1 or TRBD2 (5 bases each). The CDR3 is made up of 14 amino acids. V was clipped by 6 bases and J by 6 bases, with 19 bases between them. The germline gives CDR1 DFQATT, CDR2 SNEGSKA (reference sequence). The CDR3 DNA reads as TGCAGTGCCAGCCCCGCGACGGGGACCGATACGCAGTATTTT. Its protein is CSASPATGTDTQYF.

This clonotype was seen ten or more times. The V call is TRBV7-2, the J call TRBJ2-2; D remains unclear. Trimming took off 2 bases at V and 5 bases at J, with 6 bases between the two ends. Germline V CDR1 and CDR2: SGHTA, FQGNSA. CDR3 length: 13 amino acids. The CDR3 reads CASSLQGTGELFF. The DNA of the CDR3 is TGTGCCAGCAGCTTACAAGGAACCGGGGAGCTGTTTTTT.

This chain uses TRBV28 with TRBJ1-5; the D is unclear. V lost 3 bases to trimming and J lost 9 bases, with 18 bases between them. Germline V gene sequence: CDR1 MDHEN, CDR2 SYDVKM. The CDR3 has 15 residues. The CDR3 nucleotides are TGTGCCAGCAGTTTGAGGGAGTTCTCGGTTTGGCCCCAGCATTTT. Translated: CASSLREFSVWPQHF.

The chain combines TRBV11-2 with TRBJ2-7, with D uncertain. CDR1 and CDR2 (germline): SGHAT, FQNNGV. This CDR3 comprises 15 residues. V was clipped by 4 bases and J by 2 bases, with 15 bases between them. For the CDR3, the DNA is TGTGCCAGCAGCTCCCTCCGGCGGAATACCTACGAGCAGTACTTC. Translation gives CASSSLRRNTYEQYF.

This clonotype was detected a few times. This chain uses TRBV6-5 with TRBJ2-3, with TRBD2 identical over 7 bases. Losses at the gene ends were 0 bases for V and 0 bases for J; bases not matched to a gene: 0. This CDR3 is 15 amino acids long. The germline V gene encodes CDR1 MNHEY and CDR2 SVGAGI. Here the CDR3 DNA reads TGTGCCAGCAGTTACTCGCGGGGGAGCACAGATACGCAGTATTTT. It codes for CASSYSRGSTDTQYF.

The J gene is TRBJ2-7, the V gene TRBV4-2, with D possibly matching TRBD1 (5 bases). Germline CDR1 and CDR2: LGHNA and YNFKEQ. The CDR3 has 15 amino acids. Trimming shortened V by 0 bases and J by 5 bases, and 14 bases separated the two germline ends. CDR3 nucleotide sequence: TGTGCCAGCAGCCAAGAATGGCAGGGAAAAGACGAGCAGTACTTC. Its protein is CASSQEWQGKDEQYF.

The V and J genes are TRBV10-3 and TRBJ1-3; no clear D gene. The CDR3 has 13 amino acids. CDR1 ENHRY and CDR2 SYGVKD come from the germline V gene. V was pared by 6 bases and J by 0 bases, with 6 bases between. In DNA, the CDR3 is TGTGCCATCAGGTTCTCCTCTGGAAACACCATATATTTT. Translated, it gives CAIRFSSGNTIYF.

The chain is built from TRBV29-1 and TRBJ2-7; D is possibly TRBD1 or TRBD2 (6 bases each). This CDR3 contains 12 residues. The V and J ends lost 7 bases and 5 bases respectively, with 15 bases between them. Germline assignment: CDR1 SQVTM and CDR2 ANQGSEA. CDR3 loop: CSALKGGNEQYF. CDR3 coding DNA: TGCAGCGCTCTTAAGGGGGGAAACGAGCAGTACTTC.

The CDR3 sequence: CASSKGFLAGTNEQFF. The CDR3 DNA reads TGTGCCAGCAGCAAAGGGTTTCTAGCGGGAACAAATGAGCAGTTCTTC. This chain joins TRBV11-2 and TRBJ2-1, with 9 bases matching TRBD2. Germline assignment: CDR1 SGHAT and CDR2 FQNNGV. The CDR3 spans 16 residues. Losses at the gene ends were 5 bases for V and 7 bases for J; bases not matched to a gene: 12.

This clonotype was picked up many times. CDR3 region: CASSFWTSGSLDTQYF. CDR3 coding DNA: TGTGCCAGCAGCTTTTGGACTAGCGGGAGTCTAGATACGCAGTATTTT. The chain carries TRBV7-2 and TRBJ2-3; 13 positions match TRBD2. J lost 5 bases, V lost 3 bases, and 5 bases had no gene match. Germline CDR1 is SGHTA and CDR2 is FQGNSA. This CDR3 is built from 16 residues.

The CDR3 DNA is TGTGCCAGCAGCAACAGACTAGCTCAGGGGGGGAATACGCAGTATTTT. Amino acids: CASSNRLAQGGNTQYF. J is TRBJ2-3 and V is TRBV7-2; D is possibly TRBD1 or TRBD2 (7 bases each). Germline V gene lookup returns CDR1 SGHTA and CDR2 FQGNSA. The CDR3 contains 16 residues. Between the trimmed V and J ends, which lost 5 bases and 7 bases, there was a span of 22 bases.

The chain couples TRBV10-3 to TRBJ2-5; perhaps TRBD1 as D (6 bases). V lost 4 bases to trimming and J lost 1 base, with 10 bases between them. This CDR3 region has 14 residues. Germline values: CDR1 ENHRY, CDR2 SYGVKD. CDR3 nucleotides: TGTGCCATCAGTGGTAGGGACACCCAAGAGACCCAGTACTTC. Its protein is CAISGRDTQETQYF.

This clonotype occurred a few times. CDR3 nucleotides: TGTGCCAGCAGGATGGGGCATGAGCAGTTCTTC. It encodes CASRMGHEQFF. This chain uses TRBV12-3 or TRBV12-4 with TRBJ2-1; perhaps TRBD1 as D (5 bases). CDR3 length: 11 residues. Trimming pared 6 bases from V and 8 bases from J, leaving 8 bases between.

CDR3 loop: CASRVRQEYGYTF. The DNA of the CDR3 is TGTGCCAGCAGAGTCAGACAGGAGTATGGCTACACCTTC. The chain joins TRBV6-1 to TRBJ1-2; TRBD1 might be the D (6 bases). Germline V gene sequence: CDR1 MNHNS, CDR2 SASEGT. The CDR3 covers 13 residues. V was clipped by 6 bases and J by 5 bases, with 13 bases between them.

This clonotype was found a few times. The V and J genes are TRBV6-6 and TRBJ2-7; D gene ambiguous. V was pared by 2 bases and J by 6 bases, with 11 bases between. Germline loops: CDR1 MNHNY, CDR2 SVGAGI (reference sequence). This CDR3 comprises 13 residues. CDR3 DNA: TGTGCCAGCAGTTACGGGCCGGCCGCCGAGCAGTACTTC. Translation gives CASSYGPAAEQYF.

This clonotype was detected a few times. The gene calls are TRBV7-2 and TRBJ1-2; D is perhaps TRBD1 (5 bases). Germline V gene lookup returns CDR1 SGHTA and CDR2 FQGNSA. CDR3 size: 15 residues. Trimming stripped 4 bases from V and 4 bases from J, with 16 bases between. The CDR3 loop is CASSSELTGGYGYTF. The CDR3 nucleotides read TGTGCCAGCAGCTCGGAGCTGACGGGGGGCTATGGCTACACCTTC.

The CDR3 is CASSFVPEQDTQYF. In DNA, the CDR3 is TGTGCCAGCAGTTTTGTGCCAGAACAGGATACGCAGTATTTT. The rearrangement links TRBV28 to TRBJ2-3; D ambiguous. The CDR3 is 14 residues long. The germline V and J ends were trimmed by 3 bases and 6 bases, with 13 bases remaining between them. Germline assignment: CDR1 MDHEN and CDR2 SYDVKM.

The J gene is TRBJ2-2, the V gene TRBV6-1; D not resolved. CDR3 size: 14 residues. Germline lookup yields CDR1 MNHNS and CDR2 SASEGT. The V and J ends lost 3 bases and 0 bases respectively, with 5 bases between them. The DNA for the CDR3 is TGTGCCAGCAGTGATATGGCGAACACCGGGGAGCTGTTTTTT. As protein: CASSDMANTGELFF.

This clonotype turned up a few times. The chain carries TRBV12-3 or TRBV12-4 and TRBJ2-5, with 9 positions matching TRBD2. This CDR3 spans 13 amino acids. Trimming at V came to 4 bases and at J to 10 bases, leaving 7 bases not matched to a gene. The DNA for the CDR3 is TGTGCCAGCAGTTCCGCGGGGGGGAGGGACCAGTACTTC. As protein: CASSSAGGRDQYF.

This clonotype was seen a handful of times. The gene calls are TRBV7-4 and TRBJ1-5, with 10 bases aligning to TRBD1. This CDR3 is built from 14 residues. Germline V lookup: CDR1 SGHVT, CDR2 SQSDAQ. The trim removed 4 bases at V and 5 bases at J, leaving 2 bases unmatched. This CDR3 is CASSWTGGDQPQHF. Written as DNA, the CDR3 is TGTGCCAGCAGCTGGACAGGGGGAGATCAGCCCCAGCATTTT. The full variable domain, in which reference TRBV7-4 and TRBJ1-5 provide the parts outside the CDR3, is GAGVSQSPRYKVAKRGRDVALRCDSISGHVTLYWYRQTLGQGSEVLTYSQSDAQRDKSGRPSGRFSAERPERSVSTLKIQRTEQGDSAVYLCASSWTGGDQPQHFGDGTRLSIL.

The V call is TRBV11-2, the J call TRBJ2-3; D gene ambiguous. V lost 1 base and J lost 2, with 7 bases in between. Germline V CDR1 and CDR2: SGHAT, FQNNGV. This CDR3 spans 14 amino acids. The CDR3: CASSLVAYTDTQYF. For the CDR3, the DNA is TGTGCCAGCAGCTTAGTGGCCTACACAGATACGCAGTATTTT.